The 11 T cell receptor beta chains listed next were all sequenced from one sample in a study of blood T cell repertoires in COVID-19. Assay used: immunoSEQ multiplex PCR; TCRdb lists only in-frame clones, some missing. The sample shows nearly 350,000 clones, roughly 86% of them seen only once. Specimen: peripheral blood. The receptors were sampled from a woman in her 70s with COVID-19, enrolled during active disease.

The rearrangement joins TRBV4-3 to TRBJ1-2; no reliable D call. Germline CDR1 is LGHNA and CDR2 is YSLEER. The ends were cut back, 0 bases at V and 4 bases at J, with 12 bases in the middle. This CDR3 has 15 residues. In nucleotides, the CDR3 is TGCGCCAGCAGCCAAGACGCGTCGGCTAGCTATGGCTACACCTTC. It is translated as CASSQDASASYGYTF.

This clone has a single count. The genes are TRBV24-1 and TRBJ2-1; 7 nucleotides agree with TRBD1. The CDR3 spans 15 residues. Germline values: CDR1 KGHDR, CDR2 SFDVKD. V shed 3 bases and J 4 bases; nucleotides not matched to a gene: 5. The DNA of the CDR3 is TGTGCCACCAGTGATGCGACAGGGTTGTACAATGAGCAGTTCTTC. Protein product: CATSDATGLYNEQFF.

The chain carries TRBV3-1 (or the pseudogene TRBV3-2) and TRBJ1-2; D possibly corresponds to TRBD1 (5 bases). The CDR3 extends over 16 amino acids. V lost 0 bases to trimming and J lost 4 bases, with 15 bases between them. Germline loops: CDR1 LGHDT, CDR2 YNNKEL (reference sequence). The CDR3 is CASSQDIAGVFYGYTF. CDR3 bases: TGTGCCAGCAGCCAAGATATAGCGGGGGTATTCTATGGCTACACCTTC.

The chain joins TRBV6-1 to TRBJ2-7; 13 nucleotides line up with TRBD2. The V gene's germline CDR1 is MNHNS and CDR2 SASEGT. With V trimmed by 2 bases and J by 0 bases, 4 bases remained unmatched. The CDR3 has 17 amino acids. CDR3 coding DNA: TGTGCCAGCAGTGAACAGACTAGCGGGGGGAACTCCTACGAGCAGTACTTC. Protein: CASSEQTSGGNSYEQYF.

V usage is TRBV2 and J usage is TRBJ1-2; no clear D gene. CDR1 is SNHLY and CDR2 is FYNNEI in the germline V gene. This CDR3 region has 14 residues. V gave up 3 bases and J gave up 0 bases, with 8 bases separating them. The chain's CDR3 is CASSDQDPNYGYTF. Written as DNA, the CDR3 is TGTGCCAGCAGTGATCAGGATCCTAACTATGGCTACACCTTC.

The chain couples TRBV7-9 to TRBJ2-3, with 9 nucleotides matching TRBD2. The CDR3 sequence is 17 residues long. Trimming at V came to 5 bases and at J to 2 bases, leaving 11 bases not matched to a gene. Germline-derived CDR1 and CDR2 are SEHNR and FQNEAQ (reference sequence). In nucleotides, the CDR3 is TGTGCCAGCAGCATCAATAGCGGGGGAACAATCACAGATACGCAGTATTTT. Translated, it gives CASSINSGGTITDTQYF.

This sequence joins TRBV6-2 or TRBV6-3 and TRBJ2-2; D is unresolved. CDR3 length: 14 residues. The germline V gene encodes CDR1 MNHEY and CDR2 SVGEGT. The V end was cut by 2 bases, the J end by 1 base, with 5 bases between. The CDR3 reads CASSYRQNTGELFF. CDR3 DNA sequence: TGTGCCAGCAGTTACAGACAGAACACCGGGGAGCTGTTTTTT.

In its sample, this clone was seen a few times. The CDR3 nucleotides are TGCGCCAGCAGTCAAGAGGGTGGCTACACCTTC. Translated, it gives CASSQEGGYTF. This rearrangement joins TRBV23-1 to TRBJ1-2; D remains unclear. TRBV23-1 is classed as an ORF, of uncertain function. Trimming pared 2 bases from V and 7 bases from J, leaving 5 bases between. The CDR3 totals 11 residues.

Worth noting for this clone: The same CDR3 can be traced to other DNA sequences in this sample. CDR3 sequence reads: CASSLGQGAYEQYF. The DNA of the CDR3 is TGTGCCAGCAGCTTGGGGCAGGGGGCCTACGAGCAGTACTTC. J is TRBJ2-7 and V is TRBV5-6; 7 bases match TRBD1. With 0 bases clipped from V and 2 bases from J, the junction kept 2 bases outside the gene matches. CDR1 is SGHDT and CDR2 is YYEEEE in the germline V gene. The CDR3 is 14 residues long.

Only one count was recorded for this clone. The chain recombines TRBV4-3 with TRBJ1-5, with TRBD1 matching 7 bases. Germline assignment: CDR1 LGHNA and CDR2 YSLEER. V dropped 4 bases and J dropped 5; count of bases not matched to a gene: 2. This CDR3 is built from 13 residues. CDR3 DNA sequence: TGCGCCAGCAGCCGGGACAGATATCAGCCCCAGCATTTT. This translates into CASSRDRYQPQHF.

This sequence joins TRBV7-2 and TRBJ1-2, with 8 bases aligning to TRBD1. The V gene's germline CDR1 is SGHTA and CDR2 FQGNSA. Unmatched junction bases numbered 9, after V lost 7 bases and J lost 2 bases. The CDR3 spans 15 residues. In DNA, the CDR3 is TGTGCCAGCACCCCCGGACAGGGCGCCAACTATGGCTACACCTTC. Its translation: CASTPGQGANYGYTF.